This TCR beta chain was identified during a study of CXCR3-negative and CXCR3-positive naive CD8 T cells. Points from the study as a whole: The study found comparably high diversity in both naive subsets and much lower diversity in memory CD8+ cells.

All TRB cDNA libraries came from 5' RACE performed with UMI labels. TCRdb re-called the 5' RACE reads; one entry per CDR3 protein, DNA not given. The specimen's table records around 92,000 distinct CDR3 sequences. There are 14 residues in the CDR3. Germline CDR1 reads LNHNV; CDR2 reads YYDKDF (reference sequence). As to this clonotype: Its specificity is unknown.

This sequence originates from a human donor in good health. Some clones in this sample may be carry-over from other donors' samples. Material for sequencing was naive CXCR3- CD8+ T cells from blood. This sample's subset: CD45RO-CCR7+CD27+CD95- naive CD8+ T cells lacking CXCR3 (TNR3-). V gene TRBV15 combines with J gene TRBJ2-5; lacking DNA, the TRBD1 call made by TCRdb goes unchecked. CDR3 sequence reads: CATSGSRQIETQYF.